The next 20 T cell receptor beta chains were all read from a single sample in a study of blood T cell repertoires in COVID-19. Method: immunoSEQ multiplex PCR; TCRdb's copy keeps in-frame clones and lacks some. The table records about 180,000 clones, roughly three quarters of them present only once. Sequenced material: PBMCs or T cells enriched from blood (not recorded which). Receptor source: a man in his sixties who had been exposed to COVID-19.

This sequence joins TRBV5-1 and TRBJ1-2; 7 positions match TRBD1. Germline values: CDR1 SGHRS, CDR2 YFSETQ. Germline trimming cut 4 bases from V and 0 bases from J; bases unmatched to any gene: 9. The CDR3 loop spans 16 amino acids. CDR3 coding DNA: TGCGCCAGCAGCCTGTTCGGGACAGCACCTAACTATGGCTACACCTTC. Encoded protein: CASSLFGTAPNYGYTF.

The chain is built from TRBV19 and TRBJ2-5, with 11 bases fitting TRBD1. Germline CDR1 and CDR2: LNHDA and SQIVND (reference sequence). V lost 5 bases to trimming and J lost 2 bases; unmatched junction nucleotides: 7. CDR3 length equals 16 residues. In nucleotides, the CDR3 is TGTGCCAGTAGTCCCCGAGGACAGGGGGCACAAGAGACCCAGTACTTC. This encodes CASSPRGQGAQETQYF.

V usage is TRBV15 and J usage is TRBJ2-7, with 10 bases aligning to TRBD2. The V gene's germline CDR1 is LNHNV and CDR2 YYDKDF (reference sequence). CDR3 size: 16 residues. Unmatched junction bases numbered 11, after V lost 3 bases and J lost 6 bases. The CDR3 DNA sequence: TGTGCCACCAGCAGGGGTTCCACTAGCGGGACACGCGAGCAGTACTTC. This sequence encodes CATSRGSTSGTREQYF.

J is TRBJ2-1 and V is TRBV9, with TRBD2 matching over 10 bases. CDR1 SGDLS and CDR2 YYNGEE come from the germline V gene. The CDR3 runs to 15 residues. Unmatched junction bases numbered 6, after V lost 0 bases and J lost 9 bases. Here the CDR3 DNA reads TGTGCCAGCAGCGTAGCTGGTGTAGCGGGAGGTGAGCAGTTCTTC. The encoded protein is CASSVAGVAGGEQFF.

This chain links TRBV2 with TRBJ2-5; 8 bases fit TRBD2. The germline V gene encodes CDR1 SNHLY and CDR2 FYNNEI. The CDR3 totals 15 residues. J gave up 0 bases and V 7 bases, and 7 bases lay outside the gene matches. CDR3 sequence: CASTGRREDQETQYF. For the CDR3, the DNA is TGTGCCAGCACAGGGAGGCGGGAGGACCAAGAGACCCAGTACTTC.

In its sample, this clone was seen a few times. This chain connects TRBV7-3 to TRBJ1-4; 12 positions agree with TRBD1. Germline trimming cut 4 bases from V and 8 bases from J; bases unmatched to any gene: 11. This CDR3 is built from 17 residues. Germline loops: CDR1 SGHTA, CDR2 FQGTGA. CDR3 loop: CASSSSGTGGQQEKLFF. The CDR3 coding sequence is TGTGCCAGCAGCTCGTCCGGGACAGGGGGCCAACAGGAAAAACTGTTTTTT. The full variable domain, its missing parts supplied by reference TRBV7-3 and TRBJ1-4, is GAGVSQTPSNKVTEKGKYVELRCDPISGHTALYWYRQSLGQGPEFLIYFQGTGAADDSGLPNDRFFAVRPEGSVSTLKIQRTERGDSAVYLCASSSSGTGGQQEKLFFGSGTQLSVL.

This clone is a singleton in its sample. The V call is TRBV27, the J call TRBJ2-1; the match to TRBD2 covers 10 bases. Per the germline V gene, CDR1 is MNHEY and CDR2 is SMNVEV (reference sequence). V was pared by 3 bases and J by 0 bases, with 2 bases of the junction left unmatched. CDR3 length: 16 amino acids. The CDR3 coding sequence is TGTGCCAGCAGTTTCAGCGGGGGGGGCTCCTACAATGAGCAGTTCTTC. This codes for CASSFSGGGSYNEQFF.

The chain couples TRBV19 to TRBJ2-7; weak D call: TRBD1 (5 bases). Trimming cost V 5 bases and J 4 bases, with 12 bases left between them. In germline, CDR1 is LNHDA, CDR2 SQIVND (reference sequence). CDR3 length equals 13 residues. CDR3 nucleotide sequence: TGTGCCAGTAGTGTTCAGGGTCCGTACGAGCAGTACTTC. Translating gives CASSVQGPYEQYF.

This clone was detected only once. The rearrangement joins TRBV19 to TRBJ2-2; a possible D gene is TRBD1 (5 bases). The CDR3 has 14 residues. Trimming took off 5 bases at V and 2 bases at J, with 9 bases between the two ends. CDR1 is LNHDA and CDR2 is SQIVND in the germline V gene (reference sequence). CDR3 DNA: TGTGCCAGTAGTCAGGGTTCAAACACCGGGGAGCTGTTTTTT. Translating gives CASSQGSNTGELFF.

Only a few counts were recorded for this clone. This sequence joins TRBV7-8 and TRBJ2-1; 7 nucleotides match TRBD2. The trim removed 1 base at V and 7 bases at J, leaving 4 bases unmatched. The CDR3 spans 14 residues. Germline V gene data show CDR1 as SGHVS and CDR2 as FQNEAQ. The CDR3 sequence: CASSLDGRYNEQFF. The CDR3 nucleotides read TGTGCCAGCAGCTTAGACGGGAGGTATAATGAGCAGTTCTTC.

This clone showed up just a few times. This sequence joins TRBV27 and TRBJ2-7; D gene uncertain. The germline gives CDR1 MNHEY, CDR2 SMNVEV (reference sequence). The CDR3 covers 14 residues. The germline V and J ends were trimmed by 4 bases and 2 bases, with 12 bases remaining between them. CDR3 in amino acids: CASSSNGLPYEQYF. The CDR3 nucleotides read TGTGCCAGCAGTTCTAACGGTCTACCCTACGAGCAGTACTTC.

This sequence joins TRBV29-1 and TRBJ1-5; TRBD1 aligns across 10 bases. V dropped 8 bases and J dropped 0; count of bases not matched to a gene: 10. CDR3 size: 16 residues. Germline V gene lookup returns CDR1 SQVTM and CDR2 ANQGSEA. In DNA form, the CDR3 reads TGCAGCATCCTCGACAGGGGGCGAGGTAGCAATCAGCCCCAGCATTTT. It yields the protein CSILDRGRGSNQPQHF.

Written as DNA, the CDR3 is TGTGCCAGCAGCTTTAGGAGACAGGGAGGCTCCGGGGAGCTGTTTTTT. Translated: CASSFRRQGGSGELFF. V gene TRBV7-9 combines with J gene TRBJ2-2; tentatively, D is TRBD1 (7 bases). Germline V lookup: CDR1 SEHNR, CDR2 FQNEAQ (reference sequence). The CDR3 covers 16 residues. Trimming stripped 3 bases from V and 6 bases from J, with 17 bases between.

The V gene is TRBV28, the J gene TRBJ1-2; D is perhaps TRBD1 (6 bases). The CDR3 consists of 15 residues. CDR1 and CDR2 from the germline V gene are MDHEN and SYDVKM. V was pared by 0 bases and J by 1 base, with 9 bases between. The CDR3 sequence is CASSLWRGNNYGYTF. The CDR3 nucleotides are TGTGCCAGCAGTTTATGGAGGGGGAATAACTATGGCTACACCTTC.

The V call is TRBV28, the J call TRBJ2-6; 8 bases fit TRBD1. With 6 bases clipped from V and 0 bases from J, the junction kept 1 base outside the gene matches. The CDR3 is made up of 15 amino acids. Germline V CDR1 and CDR2: MDHEN, SYDVKM. DNA for the CDR3: TGTGCCAGCAGCGGACAGGGCTCTGGGGCCAACGTCCTGACTTTC. Amino acids: CASSGQGSGANVLTF. The full variable domain, rest sourced from reference TRBV28 and TRBJ2-6, is DVKVTQSSRYLVKRTGEKVFLECVQDMDHENMFWYRQDPGLGLRLIYFSYDVKMKEKGDIPEGYSVSREKKERFSLILESASTNQTSMYLCASSGQGSGANVLTFGAGSRLTVL.

This chain connects TRBV6-5 to TRBJ2-1, with TRBD2 matching over 8 bases. The trim removed 4 bases at V and 7 bases at J, leaving 6 bases unmatched. CDR3 length: 14 residues. CDR1 and CDR2 (germline): MNHEY, SVGAGI. In DNA, the CDR3 is TGTGCCAGCAGTTCCAGCGGGAGACAGAATGAGCAGTTCTTC. It codes for CASSSSGRQNEQFF.

V usage is TRBV6-5 and J usage is TRBJ2-7; the D gene is possibly TRBD1 (6 bases). The germline V gene has CDR1 MNHEY and CDR2 SVGAGI. V was cut by 6 bases and J by 4 bases, with 16 bases left in between. The CDR3 runs to 14 residues. The CDR3 reads CASRTQDRLYEQYF. In DNA, the CDR3 is TGTGCCAGCAGGACTCAGGACAGACTATACGAGCAGTACTTC.

This clone was observed a single time. This chain joins TRBV6-5 and TRBJ2-5; 8 bases agree with TRBD2. The CDR3 runs to 13 residues. The trim removed 8 bases at V and 12 bases at J, leaving 14 bases unmatched. Germline CDR1 reads MNHEY; CDR2 reads SVGAGI. The CDR3 bases are TGTGCCAGCGGTACAATCCTTAAACTAGCGGAGTACTTC. Translating gives CASGTILKLAEYF.

Concerning this clone: Within the sample, other DNA sequences also encode this same CDR3. The genes are TRBV7-9 and TRBJ2-3; weak D call: TRBD2 (5 bases). The CDR3 spans 13 residues. Germline V gene sequence: CDR1 SEHNR, CDR2 FQNEAQ (reference sequence). The V end lost 0 bases, the J end lost 4 bases, and 5 bases lay between the germline ends. CDR3 amino acids: CASSLAGADTQYF. The DNA for the CDR3 is TGTGCCAGCAGCTTAGCGGGAGCAGATACGCAGTATTTT.

The chain is built from TRBV7-3 and TRBJ1-1, with a weak D call TRBD1 (5 bases). The CDR3 runs 15 residues. V lost 2 bases and J 1 base, leaving 11 bases between the germline ends. CDR1 is SGHTA and CDR2 is FQGTGA in the germline V gene. The CDR3 DNA reads TGTGCCAGCAGCTTATTACAGGCGGCGAACACTGAAGCTTTCTTT. Amino acid sequence: CASSLLQAANTEAFF.